A single sample is the source of the 7 T cell receptor beta chains below, sequenced in a study of T cells expressing NK-cell markers. No DNA is given; TCRdb re-called the 5' RACE reads and lists each CDR3 protein once. The data include about 150,000 distinct CDR3 sequences; the top ten clones carry 12%. Specimen: blood T cells: a sorted CD56 or NKG2C T cell subset, CD4+ or CD8+ T cells, or bulk PBMC T cells (not recorded which). The receptors derive from a man aged 18 to 30 in good health.

The gene calls are TRBV6-2 or TRBV6-3 and TRBJ2-7; the TRBD2 assignment by TCRdb is unverifiable without DNA. Germline CDR1 MNHEY, CDR2 SVGEGT. The CDR3 runs to 13 residues. The CDR3 protein is CASSYGPTGEQYF.

The chain couples TRBV4-3 to TRBJ2-1; TCRdb's assignment of TRBD2 cannot be checked, as there is no DNA. Per the germline V gene, CDR1 is LGHNA and CDR2 is YSLEER. CDR3 length: 16 amino acids. CDR3 residues: CASSRQTSGPYNEQFF.

V gene TRBV7-8 combines with J gene TRBJ2-3; TCRdb indicates TRBD2, and absent DNA this call remains unverified. This CDR3 has 13 amino acids. From germline, CDR1 is SGHVS and CDR2 FQNEAQ. The CDR3 spells CASSPSFTDTQYF.

The V gene is TRBV6-6, the J gene TRBJ2-7; TCRdb's D call of TRBD1 is untestable without DNA. The CDR3 contains 12 residues. The germline CDR1 and CDR2 sequences are MNHNY and SVGAGI (reference sequence). The CDR3 here is CASSRQGPEQYF.

The chain uses TRBV20-1 and TRBJ1-1; TCRdb gives TRBD1 as the D gene, but with no DNA this cannot be confirmed. Germline V gene data show CDR1 as DFQATT and CDR2 as SNEGSKA (reference sequence). CDR3 length equals 18 residues. CDR3 sequence reads: CSATPTGDPSSLGTEAFF.

The chain joins TRBV7-9 to TRBJ1-4; absent DNA, TCRdb's TRBD1 call cannot be checked. CDR1 SEHNR and CDR2 FQNEAQ come from the germline V gene (reference sequence). The CDR3 loop spans 16 amino acids. The CDR3 is CASSLGTTGINEKLFF. The variable domain in full, with the rest retrieved from reference TRBV7-9 and TRBJ1-4, is DTGVSQNPRHKITKRGQNVTFRCDPISEHNRLYWYRQTLGQGPEFLTYFQNEAQLEKSRLLSDRFSAERPKGSFSTLEIQRTEQGDSAMYLCASSLGTTGINEKLFFGSGTQLSVL.

The chain uses TRBV19 and TRBJ2-3; the TCRdb D gene call, TRBD2, has no DNA to confirm it. Germline CDR1 LNHDA, CDR2 SQIVND (reference sequence). The CDR3 contains 13 residues. CDR3 protein: CANWDFGGDTQYF.